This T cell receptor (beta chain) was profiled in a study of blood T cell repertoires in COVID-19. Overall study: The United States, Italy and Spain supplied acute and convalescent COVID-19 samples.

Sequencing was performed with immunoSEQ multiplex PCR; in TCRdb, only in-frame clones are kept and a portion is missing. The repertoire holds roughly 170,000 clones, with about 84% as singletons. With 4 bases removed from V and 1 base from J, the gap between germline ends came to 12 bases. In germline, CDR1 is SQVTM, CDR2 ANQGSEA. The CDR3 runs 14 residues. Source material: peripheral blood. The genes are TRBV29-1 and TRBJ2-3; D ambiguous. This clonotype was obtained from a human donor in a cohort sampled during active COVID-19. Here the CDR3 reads CSVVSEEGTDTQYF. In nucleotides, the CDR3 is TGCAGCGTTGTGTCAGAAGAGGGCACAGATACGCAGTATTTT.